These 6 T cell receptor beta chains were all obtained from the same sample, sequenced in a study of T cells in Graves' hyperthyroidism and ophthalmopathy. The source material, RNA transcripts, was used to amplify TCR beta CDR3 regions. Initially, a first-round RT-PCR of the TCR CDR3 employed the HTBI primer set. MiXCR, applied by TCRdb to the multiplex PCR reads, yields one record per CDR3 protein. Of about 290,000 distinct CDR3 sequences listed, about an eighth are singletons. What was sequenced was blood. Receptor source: a woman in her thirties with Graves' hyperthyroidism that later progressed to Graves' ophthalmopathy.

The rearrangement joins TRBV4-1 to TRBJ1-3, with no clear D. Trimming left V 6 bases short and J 2 bases short, with 8 bases between. The CDR3 runs to 13 residues. Germline assignment: CDR1 MGHRA and CDR2 YSYEKL. CDR3 amino acids: CASRPPAGNTIYF. As DNA, the CDR3 is TGCGCCAGCAGGCCGCCGGCTGGAAACACCATATATTTT.

This clonotype showed up just a few times. The rearrangement joins TRBV4-1 to TRBJ2-7, with 7 bases lining up with TRBD1. V trimming: 0 bases; J trimming: 2 bases; junction bases outside the gene matches: 1. The CDR3 is 14 residues long. The germline V gene has CDR1 MGHRA and CDR2 YSYEKL. CDR3 sequence (DNA): TGCGCCAGCAGCCAAGAGGGACAGACCTACGAGCAGTACTTC. This gives the protein CASSQEGQTYEQYF.

This clonotype was detected ten times or more. The gene calls are TRBV12-3 or TRBV12-4 and TRBJ2-1; TRBD1 is a possible D gene (5 bases). CDR3 length: 13 residues. Trimming left V 3 bases short and J 5 bases short, with 8 bases between. The CDR3 coding sequence is TGTGCCAGCAGTTTTTTGGACAACAATGAGCAGTTCTTC. Amino acids: CASSFLDNNEQFF.

The gene calls are TRBV4-2 and TRBJ2-7; D is perhaps TRBD2 (6 bases). The CDR3 totals 16 residues. Germline loops: CDR1 LGHNA, CDR2 YNFKEQ. V lost 0 bases, J lost 6 bases, and 18 bases lay in between. The CDR3 DNA sequence: TGTGCCAGCAGCCAAGATTTCGGGGACTTGGGGTTCGAGCAGTACTTC. Translation: CASSQDFGDLGFEQYF.

This clonotype was observed at least ten times. The J gene is TRBJ2-2, the V gene TRBV11-2, with 7 bases fitting TRBD1. Germline V gives CDR1 SGHAT, CDR2 FQNNGV. This CDR3 is built from 16 residues. J lost 2 bases, V lost 3 bases, and 6 bases had no gene match. The CDR3 loop reads CASSLGWDSNTGELFF. The CDR3 nucleotides are TGTGCCAGCAGCTTGGGTTGGGACAGTAACACCGGGGAGCTGTTTTTT. The whole variable domain, filled in from reference TRBV11-2 and TRBJ2-2, reads EAGVAQSPRYKIIEKRQSVAFWCNPISGHATLYWYQQILGQGPKLLIQFQNNGVVDDSQLPKDRFSAERLKGVDSTLKIQPAKLEDSAVYLCASSLGWDSNTGELFFGEGSRLTVL.

This clonotype showed up many times. The chain joins TRBV29-1 to TRBJ2-5; the match to TRBD2 covers 7 bases. The length of the CDR3 is 12 residues. Germline V CDR1 and CDR2: SQVTM, ANQGSEA. J was trimmed by 2 bases and V by 7 bases; bases with no gene match: 4. CDR3 amino acids: CSARGDQETQYF. The CDR3 DNA sequence: TGCAGCGCCCGGGGGGATCAAGAGACCCAGTACTTC.